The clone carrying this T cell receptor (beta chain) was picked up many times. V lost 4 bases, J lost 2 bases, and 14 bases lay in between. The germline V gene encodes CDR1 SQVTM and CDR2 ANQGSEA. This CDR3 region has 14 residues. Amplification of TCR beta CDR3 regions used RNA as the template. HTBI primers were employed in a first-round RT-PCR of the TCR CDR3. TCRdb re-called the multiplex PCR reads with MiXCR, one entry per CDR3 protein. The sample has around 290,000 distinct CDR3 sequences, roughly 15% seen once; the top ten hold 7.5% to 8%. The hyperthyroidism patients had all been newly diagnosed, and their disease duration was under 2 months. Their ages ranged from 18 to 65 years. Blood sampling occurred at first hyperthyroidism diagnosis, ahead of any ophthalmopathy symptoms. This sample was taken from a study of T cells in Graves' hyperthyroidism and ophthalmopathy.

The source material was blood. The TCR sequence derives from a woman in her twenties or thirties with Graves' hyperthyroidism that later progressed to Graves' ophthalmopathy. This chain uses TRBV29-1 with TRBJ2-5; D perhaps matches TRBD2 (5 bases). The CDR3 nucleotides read TGCAGCGTTGTGGTGGGCGGGTTGCAAGAGACCCAGTACTTC. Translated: CSVVVGGLQETQYF.